The sequence of this T cell receptor (beta chain) was determined in a study of T cell responses to AZD1222 COVID-19 vaccine. Study-wide results and caveats: Spike-wide vaccine-associated CD4 TCRs dominated at 160-218 and 743-854. Nearly half of unique spike-specific TCRs reportedly avoided B.1.351 and B.1.1.7 mutated regions. Spike-specific TCR breadth rose after two AZD1222 doses, and depth rose as well.

There are 13 residues in the CDR3. V lost 1 base and J lost 4, with 5 bases in between. Germline V gene lookup returns CDR1 SEHNR and CDR2 FQNEAQ (reference sequence). The protocol was immunoSEQ multiplex PCR, while the TCRdb copy is restricted to in-frame clones and leaves out a portion. The data contain about 110,000 clones, roughly 91% of them singletons. In the case of this clone: Its antigen is undetermined. The same CDR3 also results from other DNA sequences found in this sample.

V usage is TRBV7-9 and J usage is TRBJ1-5; no clear D. The receptor's source is an adult in good health. The sample was peripheral blood, taken on day 0 of AZD1222 vaccination. The CDR3 protein is CASSLGVNQPQHF. CDR3 nucleotide sequence: TGTGCCAGCAGCTTAGGCGTTAATCAGCCCCAGCATTTT.